The rows below give T cell receptor beta chains drawn from one sample of a study of vaccination and CD4 T cells after COVID-19. A single record per CDR3 protein comes from TCRdb applying MiXCR to the PCR reads. The data hold 17,000 or so distinct CDR3 sequences, with 43% observed a single time. Their specific antigens are unknown. Sequenced material: CD4+ T cells from blood, cultured in vitro, taken before SARS-CoV-2 vaccination. These receptors all come from a human donor who had recovered from COVID-19. Both conserved end residues are part of each CDR3. D genes are given only for firm matches. Size tells how often a clone was seen (once, few, many) or the class of an expanded clone, and some rows leave it out.

j_call,d_call,clone_size,v_call,cdr3_aa,cdr3_nt
TRBJ1-5,.,few,TRBV19,CASSSRGQGNQPQHF,TGTGCCAGTAGCAGTCGGGGACAAGGCAATCAGCCCCAGCATTTT
TRBJ1-1,TRBD1,.,TRBV7-2,CASSSPTGVTEAFF,TGTGCCAGCAGCTCACCTACAGGGGTAACTGAAGCTTTCTTT
TRBJ2-1,.,.,TRBV18,CASSPDSSYNEQFF,TGTGCCAGCTCTCCCGATAGCTCCTACAATGAGCAGTTCTTC
TRBJ1-5,TRBD1,few,TRBV20-1,CSARGGHPWPYSNQPQHF,TGCAGTGCCAGGGGGGGGCACCCCTGGCCGTATAGCAATCAGCCCCAGCATTTT
TRBJ1-1,.,.,TRBV19,CASSISGRKNTEAFF,TGTGCCAGTAGTATATCTGGACGAAAGAACACTGAAGCTTTCTTT
TRBJ2-2,.,medium-sized,TRBV7-9,CASSLGQIENTGELFF,TGTGCCAGCAGCTTGGGGCAGATCGAGAACACCGGGGAGCTGTTTTTT
TRBJ1-6,TRBD1,few,TRBV6-1,CASSHGNRGSSYNSPLHF,TGTGCCAGCAGTCATGGAAACAGGGGGAGCTCCTATAATTCACCCCTCCACTTT
TRBJ1-5,.,.,TRBV30,CAWSRGSNQPQHF,TGTGCCTGGAGTAGGGGGAGCAATCAGCCCCAGCATTTT
TRBJ2-5,TRBD1,.,TRBV27,CASSSGQGETQYF,TGTGCCAGCAGTTCCGGACAGGGGGAGACCCAGTACTTC
TRBJ2-2,.,.,TRBV19,CASSITGIGELFF,TGTGCCAGTAGTATTACAGGGATCGGGGAGCTGTTTTTT
TRBJ2-3,TRBD2,.,TRBV28,CASSLPTSGADTQYF,TGTGCCAGCAGTTTACCGACTAGCGGTGCGGATACGCAGTATTTT
TRBJ1-1,.,few,TRBV6-2/TRBV6-3,CASNHGRGVTEAFF,TGTGCCAGCAACCACGGGAGGGGCGTCACTGAAGCTTTCTTT
TRBJ2-7,TRBD1,few,TRBV14,CASSRGTGQFYEQYF,TGTGCCAGCAGCCGAGGGACAGGCCAATTCTACGAGCAGTACTTC
TRBJ2-7,TRBD1,.,TRBV6-5,CASSFSTGKGNEQYF,TGTGCCAGCAGTTTCTCGACAGGGAAGGGCAACGAGCAGTACTTC